This T cell receptor beta chain was sequenced in a study of cytomegalovirus exposure and HLA in healthy donors. Germline assignment: CDR1 GTSNPN and CDR2 SVGIG (reference sequence). Trimming removed 0 bases at V and 3 bases at J, with 11 bases between. This CDR3 has 14 residues. PCR primers comprised 60 Vbeta and 13 Jbeta primers. Assay: immunoSEQ multiplex PCR; the TCRdb copy retains only in-frame clones and omits some. The data contain approximately 140,000 clones, roughly four fifths of them singletons. Sequencing used PBMCs. V and J are TRBV30 and TRBJ1-2; D may be TRBD1 (6 bases). This TCR was sampled from a man aged 35-49 years in good health and CMV-seropositive. Written as DNA, the CDR3 is TGTGCCTGGAGTGTGCGCAGGGGAGACTATGGCTACACCTTC. Translation gives CAWSVRRGDYGYTF.